This T cell receptor beta chain was found in a study of Tregs in tolerant kidney transplant recipients (dated by TCRdb to between 2018 and 2021). Regarding the research as a whole: The study used TCRbeta sequencing to identify donor-specific regulatory T cells before combined kidney and bone marrow transplantation, then tracked those cells after transplant. TCRbeta repertoire sequencing was used in 3 healthy controls to compare several methods for expanding Tregs specific for an allogeneic donor. Findings and caveats that apply to the study as a whole: Biological reproducibility was not directly addressed, though technical replication error appeared minimal. The most biologically relevant and donor-specific TCRbeta repertoire appeared to be identified by expanding Tregs with activated donor B cells. The study was constrained by small patient numbers, and validation of the findings is required in larger populations and under other immunosuppression protocols.

For TCRbeta CDR3 sequencing, genomic DNA from the sorted cells was extracted using the QIAGEN DNeasy Blood and Tissue Kit. High-throughput TCRbeta CDR3 sequencing, which included PCR amplification with bias correction and internal controls, was done commercially through immunoSEQ. Concerning the study's data processing: A unique productive TCRbeta sequence was defined by the CDR3 nucleotide sequence when primers matched, and otherwise by the CDR3 amino acid sequence together with the Vbeta and Jbeta genes. To correct sorting error, sequences shared between sorted populations at a frequency ratio of 2:1 or less were removed; the rest were assigned to the higher population. Donor-reactive sequences were defined as at least 5-fold expanded in CFSE-low cells versus unstimulated cells, with frequency of at least 0.01% in CFSE-low cells. Jensen-Shannon divergence, calculated on the top 100 TCRbeta sequences ranked by frequency, was used to quantify repertoire divergence. For any sample with multiple sequencing runs, sorting error was corrected in each run separately before the runs were pooled. Not all clones reach the TCRdb copy of this immuneACCESS table, which keeps in-frame sequences only. Checked studies attribute under half of the gap to unresolved V genes and leave the rest unexplained. That table gives V, J and clone size, and the DNA gave D and trimming. The table for this sample lists some 69,000 clones; roughly 84% of them were counted only once. The top ten hold more than 4% of the sample.

Including the terminal cysteine and phenylalanine, the CDR3 comprises 12 residues. The kept DNA is CDR3 alone, 36 bases in frame from the first base. The germline V gene supplies CDR1 SNHLY and CDR2 FYNNEI. Germline trimming amounts to 8 bases on V and 7 bases on J, with 4 as the count of junction bases outside the gene matches. This clone was counted a single time. Its antigen remains undetermined. Base-call qualities are not available, and no considerably larger clone is one nucleotide away. Thawed PBMCs were FACS-sorted into unstimulated Tregs (CD4+CD25+CD127-), CD4+ non-Tregs (CD4+CD25-), CD4 cells and CD8 cells. Blood from healthy controls was obtained either as purchased buffy coats or from healthy volunteers. Healthy control blood was processed to PBMCs by Ficoll density gradient and cryopreserved, and patient PBMCs were collected before and after transplant.

The receptor was derived from a human donor in good health. The chain employs TRBV2 and TRBJ2-3, and TRBD2 aligns with 9 junction nucleotides. Input material: CD4+ T cells from blood. The CDR3 loop reads CASGRGGNTQYF. Here is the DNA: TGTGCCAGCGGGCGGGGGGGCAATACGCAGTATTTT. Here the CDR3 is joined to the reference TRBV2 and TRBJ2-3 genes, and the full variable domain is: EPEVTQTPSHQVTQMGQEVILRCVPISNHLYFYWYRQILGQKVEFLVSFYNNEISEKSEIFDDQFSVERPDGSNFTLKIRSTKLEDSAMYFCASGRGGNTQYFGPGTRLTVL.